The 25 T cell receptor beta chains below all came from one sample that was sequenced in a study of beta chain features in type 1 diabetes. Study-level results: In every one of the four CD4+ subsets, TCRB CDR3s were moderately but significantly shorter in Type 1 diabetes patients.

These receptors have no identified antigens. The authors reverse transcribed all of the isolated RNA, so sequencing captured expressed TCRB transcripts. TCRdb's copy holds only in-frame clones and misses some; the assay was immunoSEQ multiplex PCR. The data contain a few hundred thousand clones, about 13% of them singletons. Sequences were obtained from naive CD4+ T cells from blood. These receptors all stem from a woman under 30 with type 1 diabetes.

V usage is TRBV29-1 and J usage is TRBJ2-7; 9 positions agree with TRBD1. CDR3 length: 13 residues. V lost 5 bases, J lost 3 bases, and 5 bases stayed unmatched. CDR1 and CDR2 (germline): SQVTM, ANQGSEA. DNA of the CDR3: TGCAGCGTTCTGGGACAGGGAAACTACGAGCAGTACTTC. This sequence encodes CSVLGQGNYEQYF.

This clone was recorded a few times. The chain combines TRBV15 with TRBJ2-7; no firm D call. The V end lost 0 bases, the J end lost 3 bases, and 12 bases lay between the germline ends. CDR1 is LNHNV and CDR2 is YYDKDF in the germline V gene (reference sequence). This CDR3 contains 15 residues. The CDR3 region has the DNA TGTGCCACCAGCAGAGAGGGCTCACCGGTCTACGAGCAGTACTTC. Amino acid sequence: CATSREGSPVYEQYF.

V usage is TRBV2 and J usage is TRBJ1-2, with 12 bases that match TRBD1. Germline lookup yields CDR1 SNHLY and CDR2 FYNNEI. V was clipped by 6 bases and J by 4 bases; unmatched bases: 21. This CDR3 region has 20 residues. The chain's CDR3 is CASSDVGQGAGIARLYGYTF. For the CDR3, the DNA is TGTGCCAGCAGCGACGTGGGACAGGGGGCGGGAATAGCAAGGCTCTATGGCTACACCTTC.

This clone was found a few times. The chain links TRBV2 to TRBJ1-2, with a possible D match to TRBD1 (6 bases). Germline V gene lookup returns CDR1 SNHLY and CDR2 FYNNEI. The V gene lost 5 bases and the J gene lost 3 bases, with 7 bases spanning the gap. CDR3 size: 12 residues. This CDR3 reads CASSPGDYGYTF. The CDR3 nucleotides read TGTGCCAGCAGTCCAGGGGACTATGGCTACACCTTC.

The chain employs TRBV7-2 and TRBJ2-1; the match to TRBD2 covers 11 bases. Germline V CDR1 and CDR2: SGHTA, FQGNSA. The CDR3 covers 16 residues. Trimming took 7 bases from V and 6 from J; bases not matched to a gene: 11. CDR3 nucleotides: TGTGCCAGCACTATAGTCCGCCTAGCGGGAGGCAATGAGCAGTTCTTC. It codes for CASTIVRLAGGNEQFF. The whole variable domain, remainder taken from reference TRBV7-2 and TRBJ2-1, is GAGVSQSPSNKVTEKGKDVELRCDPISGHTALYWYRQSLGQGLEFLIYFQGNSAPDKSGLPSDRFSAERTGGSVSTLTIQRTQQEDSAVYLCASTIVRLAGGNEQFFGPGTRLTVL.

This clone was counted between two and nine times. The CDR3 DNA sequence: TGTGCCAGCAGCTTAGGGGGGGCTAGCGGGGCGCTGGCCAAAAACATTCAGTACTTC. Translating it yields CASSLGGASGALAKNIQYF. V usage is TRBV7-2 and J usage is TRBJ2-4; 9 bases map to TRBD2. The length of the CDR3 is 19 residues. The V gene's germline CDR1 is SGHTA and CDR2 FQGNSA. Losses at the gene ends were 1 base for V and 1 base for J; bases not matched to a gene: 11.

CDR3: CASNELIGTEAFF. Written as DNA, the CDR3 is TGTGCCAGCAATGAGTTAATCGGCACTGAAGCTTTCTTT. The genes are TRBV7-9 and TRBJ1-1; D is ambiguous. The V gene's germline CDR1 is SEHNR and CDR2 FQNEAQ (reference sequence). Trimming took 7 bases from V and 4 from J, leaving 13 bases between them. There are 13 residues in the CDR3. Looking up the rest from reference TRBV7-9 and TRBJ1-1 gives the full variable domain: DTGVSQNPRHKITKRGQNVTFRCDPISEHNRLYWYRQTLGQGPEFLTYFQNEAQLEKSRLLSDRFSAERPKGSFSTLEIQRTEQGDSAMYLCASNELIGTEAFFGQGTRLTVV.

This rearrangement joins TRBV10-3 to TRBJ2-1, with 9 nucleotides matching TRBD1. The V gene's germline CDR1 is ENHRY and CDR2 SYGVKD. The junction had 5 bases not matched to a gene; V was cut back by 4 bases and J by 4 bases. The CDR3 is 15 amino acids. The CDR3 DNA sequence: TGTGCCATCAGTGGGGGACAGGGACAATACAATGAGCAGTTCTTC. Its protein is CAISGGQGQYNEQFF.

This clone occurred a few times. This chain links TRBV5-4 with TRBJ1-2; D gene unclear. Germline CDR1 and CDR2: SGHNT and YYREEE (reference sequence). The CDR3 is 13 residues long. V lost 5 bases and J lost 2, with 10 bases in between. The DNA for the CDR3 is TGTGCCAGCAGTCTCGACGGGAACTATGGCTACACCTTC. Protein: CASSLDGNYGYTF.

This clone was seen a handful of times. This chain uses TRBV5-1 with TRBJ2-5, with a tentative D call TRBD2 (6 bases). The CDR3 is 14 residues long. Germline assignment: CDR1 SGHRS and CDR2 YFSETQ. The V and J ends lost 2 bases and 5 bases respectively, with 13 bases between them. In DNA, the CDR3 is TGCGCCAGCAGCTTCGGGAGAACCCGGGAGACCCAGTACTTC. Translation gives CASSFGRTRETQYF.

The CDR3 protein is CASSHGQGFYGYTF. CDR3 nucleotide sequence: TGTGCCAGCAGCCACGGACAGGGATTTTATGGCTACACCTTC. The gene calls are TRBV11-2 and TRBJ1-2; 8 bases line up with TRBD1. This CDR3 is built from 14 residues. The V segment lost 5 bases and the J segment 5 bases; nucleotides outside the gene matches: 7. CDR1 and CDR2 (germline): SGHAT, FQNNGV.

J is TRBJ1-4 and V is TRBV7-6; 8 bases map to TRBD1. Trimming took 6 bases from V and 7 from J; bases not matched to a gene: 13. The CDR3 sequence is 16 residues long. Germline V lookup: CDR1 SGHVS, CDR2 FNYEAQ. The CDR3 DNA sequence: TGTGCCAGCAGTATCACTCCCAGGGGGCGAGGTGAAAAACTGTTTTTT. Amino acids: CASSITPRGRGEKLFF.

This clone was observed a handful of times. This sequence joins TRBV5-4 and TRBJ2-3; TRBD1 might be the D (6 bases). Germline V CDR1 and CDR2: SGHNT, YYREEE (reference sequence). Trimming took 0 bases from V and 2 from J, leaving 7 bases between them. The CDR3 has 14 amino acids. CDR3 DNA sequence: TGTGCCAGCAGCTTGGAGGGGGTCACAGATACGCAGTATTTT. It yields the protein CASSLEGVTDTQYF.

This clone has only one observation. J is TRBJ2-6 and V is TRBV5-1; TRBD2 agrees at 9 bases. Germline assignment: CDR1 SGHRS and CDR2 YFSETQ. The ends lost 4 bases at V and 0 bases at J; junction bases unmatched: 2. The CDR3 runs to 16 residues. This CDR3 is CASSAGGSSGANVLTF. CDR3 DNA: TGCGCCAGCAGCGCGGGGGGGTCCTCTGGGGCCAACGTCCTGACTTTC.

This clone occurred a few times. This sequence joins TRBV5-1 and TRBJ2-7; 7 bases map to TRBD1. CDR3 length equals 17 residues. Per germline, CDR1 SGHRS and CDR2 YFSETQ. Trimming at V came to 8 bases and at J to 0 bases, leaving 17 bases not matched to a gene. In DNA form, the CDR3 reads TGCGCCAGTCCTGCATTGGGATCGACAGGGAACTCCTACGAGCAGTACTTC. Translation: CASPALGSTGNSYEQYF.

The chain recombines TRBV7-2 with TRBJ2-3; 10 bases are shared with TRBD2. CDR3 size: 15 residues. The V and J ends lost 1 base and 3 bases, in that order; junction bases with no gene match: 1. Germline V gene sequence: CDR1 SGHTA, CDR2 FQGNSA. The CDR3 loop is CASSLGAGGTDTQYF. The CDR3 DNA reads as TGTGCCAGCAGCTTAGGAGCGGGAGGGACAGATACGCAGTATTTT.

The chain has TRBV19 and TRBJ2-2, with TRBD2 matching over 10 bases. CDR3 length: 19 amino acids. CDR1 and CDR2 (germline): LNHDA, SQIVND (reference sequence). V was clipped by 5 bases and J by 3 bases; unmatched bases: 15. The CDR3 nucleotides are TGTGCCAGTAGTCCCGTGTTCGGGCTAGCGGGGGAAGACACCGGGGAGCTGTTTTTT. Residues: CASSPVFGLAGEDTGELFF.

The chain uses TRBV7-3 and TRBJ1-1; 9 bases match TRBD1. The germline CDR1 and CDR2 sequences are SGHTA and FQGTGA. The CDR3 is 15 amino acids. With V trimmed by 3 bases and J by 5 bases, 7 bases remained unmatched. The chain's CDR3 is CASSLTGGTRTEAFF. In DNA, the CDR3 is TGTGCCAGCAGCTTGACAGGGGGAACGAGGACTGAAGCTTTCTTT.

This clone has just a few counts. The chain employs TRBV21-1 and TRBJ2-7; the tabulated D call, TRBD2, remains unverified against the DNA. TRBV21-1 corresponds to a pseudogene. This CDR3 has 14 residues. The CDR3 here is CASSKGRSDYEQYV. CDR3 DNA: TGTGCCAGCAGCAAAGGGAGGTCCGACTACGAGCAGTACGTC.

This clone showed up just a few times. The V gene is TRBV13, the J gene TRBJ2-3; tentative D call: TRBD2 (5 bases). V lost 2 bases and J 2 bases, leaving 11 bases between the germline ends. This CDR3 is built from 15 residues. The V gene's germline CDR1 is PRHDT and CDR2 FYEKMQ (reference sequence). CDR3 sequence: CASSLLTMYTDTQYF. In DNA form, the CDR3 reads TGTGCCAGCAGCTTACTGACTATGTACACAGATACGCAGTATTTT.

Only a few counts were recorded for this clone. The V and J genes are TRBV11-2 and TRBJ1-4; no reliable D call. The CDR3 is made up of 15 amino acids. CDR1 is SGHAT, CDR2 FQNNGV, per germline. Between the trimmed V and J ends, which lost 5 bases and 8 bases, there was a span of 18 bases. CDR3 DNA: TGTGCCAGCAGCCCGAGGCGGAGGCTCAGCGAAAAACTGTTTTTT. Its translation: CASSPRRRLSEKLFF. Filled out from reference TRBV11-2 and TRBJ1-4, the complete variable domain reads EAGVAQSPRYKIIEKRQSVAFWCNPISGHATLYWYQQILGQGPKLLIQFQNNGVVDDSQLPKDRFSAERLKGVDSTLKIQPAKLEDSAVYLCASSPRRRLSEKLFFGSGTQLSVL.

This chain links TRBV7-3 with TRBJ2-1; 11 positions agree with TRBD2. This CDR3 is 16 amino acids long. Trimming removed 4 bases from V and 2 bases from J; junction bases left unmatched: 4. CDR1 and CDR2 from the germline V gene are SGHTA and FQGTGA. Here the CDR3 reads CASSSGTSGTYNEQFF. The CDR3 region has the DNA TGTGCCAGCAGCTCGGGGACTAGCGGCACCTACAATGAGCAGTTCTTC. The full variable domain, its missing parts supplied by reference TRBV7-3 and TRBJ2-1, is GAGVSQTPSNKVTEKGKYVELRCDPISGHTALYWYRQSLGQGPEFLIYFQGTGAADDSGLPNDRFFAVRPEGSVSTLKIQRTERGDSAVYLCASSSGTSGTYNEQFFGPGTRLTVL.

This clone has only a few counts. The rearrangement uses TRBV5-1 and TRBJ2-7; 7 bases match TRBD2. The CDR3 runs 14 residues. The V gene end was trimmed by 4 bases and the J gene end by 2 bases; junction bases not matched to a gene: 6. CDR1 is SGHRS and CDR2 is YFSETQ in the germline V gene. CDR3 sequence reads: CASSTGTTTYEQYF. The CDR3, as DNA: TGCGCCAGCAGCACCGGGACTACCACCTACGAGCAGTACTTC.

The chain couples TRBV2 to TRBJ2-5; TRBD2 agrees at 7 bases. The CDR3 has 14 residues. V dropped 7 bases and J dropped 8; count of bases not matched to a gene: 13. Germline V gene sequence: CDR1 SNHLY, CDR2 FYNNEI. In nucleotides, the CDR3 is TGTGCCAGCACCCAAACGGGAGGAGCAGAAACCCAGTACTTC. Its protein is CASTQTGGAETQYF. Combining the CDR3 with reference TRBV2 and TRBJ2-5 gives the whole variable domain EPEVTQTPSHQVTQMGQEVILRCVPISNHLYFYWYRQILGQKVEFLVSFYNNEISEKSEIFDDQFSVERPDGSNFTLKIRSTKLEDSAMYFCASTQTGGAETQYFGPGTRLLVL.

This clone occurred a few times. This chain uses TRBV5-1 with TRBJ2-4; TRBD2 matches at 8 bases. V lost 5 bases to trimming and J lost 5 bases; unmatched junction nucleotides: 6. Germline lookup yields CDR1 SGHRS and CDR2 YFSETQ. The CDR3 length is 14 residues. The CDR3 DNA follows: TGCGCCAGCAGAGCGGGACTAGGGGAAAACATTCAGTACTTC. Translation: CASRAGLGENIQYF.